These 27 T cell receptor beta chains were sequenced from one sample in a study of T-cell reconstitution after alpha-beta-depleted transplantation in children. Unique molecular identifiers tagged the TCRbeta library. TCRdb re-called the PCR reads with MiXCR, one entry per CDR3 protein. The sample has over 450,000 distinct CDR3 sequences; about 10% are singletons. Sequences were derived from PBMCs, sampled before TCRalphabeta/CD19-depleted stem cell transplant. These receptors were collected from a child aged 2 to 15 with inherited bone marrow failure, due to receive a stem cell transplant.

Ten or more counts support this clonotype. This rearrangement joins TRBV5-1 to TRBJ1-6; D is ambiguous. The germline gives CDR1 SGHRS, CDR2 YFSETQ. The CDR3 sequence is 14 residues long. The V end lost 4 bases, the J end lost 0 bases, and 5 bases lay between the germline ends. CDR3 sequence: CASSPSSYNSPLHF. As DNA, the CDR3 is TGCGCCAGCAGCCCGAGCTCCTATAATTCACCCCTCCACTTT. Variable domain in full (rest from reference TRBV5-1 and TRBJ1-6): KAGVTQTPRYLIKTRGQQVTLSCSPISGHRSVSWYQQTPGQGLQFLFEYFSETQRNKGNFPGRFSGRQFSNSRSEMNVSTLELGDSALYLCASSPSSYNSPLHFGNGTRLTVT.

The sample holds many counts of this clonotype. The chain couples TRBV20-1 to TRBJ2-7, with 11 bases matching TRBD2. Looked up from germline, CDR1 is DFQATT and CDR2 is SNEGSKA (reference sequence). The CDR3 is 16 amino acids. The J segment lost 2 bases and the V segment lost 7 bases, leaving 13 bases of the junction unmatched. This CDR3 reads CSVPSVETSGTYEQYF. CDR3 DNA: TGCAGTGTCCCTTCGGTTGAGACTAGCGGGACCTACGAGCAGTACTTC.

The V and J genes are TRBV5-4 and TRBJ2-7; 8 bases map to TRBD1. V gave up 0 bases and J gave up 6 bases; unmatched junction bases: 8. The CDR3 extends over 15 amino acids. The germline CDR1 and CDR2 sequences are SGHNT and YYREEE (reference sequence). The CDR3 DNA follows: TGTGCCAGCAGCTTGGCAGACAGGGGATACGGCGAGCAGTACTTC. This encodes CASSLADRGYGEQYF.

This clonotype was detected a few times. The chain is built from TRBV6-2 or TRBV6-3 and TRBJ2-7, with D perhaps TRBD1 or TRBD2 (5 bases each). V lost 4 bases and J lost 0, with 7 bases in between. CDR1 and CDR2 (germline): MNHEY, SVGEGT. The CDR3 is 13 amino acids. CDR3 nucleotides: TGTGCCAGCAGTTGGGGGTTCTCCTACGAGCAGTACTTC. This sequence encodes CASSWGFSYEQYF.

This clonotype was detected ten times or more. A junction end diverges from the germline sequence, so it may reflect a read error. V is TRBV5-1 and J is TRBJ2-7, with D possibly being TRBD1 or TRBD2 (5 bases each). Germline V gives CDR1 SGHRS, CDR2 YFSETQ. The CDR3 spans 14 residues. The CDR3 protein is CASSLEGSSYEQYF. The CDR3 nucleotides read TGTGCCAGCAGTTTAGAGGGGAGCTCCTACGAGCAGTACTTC.

This clonotype occurred many times. The chain has TRBV12-3 or TRBV12-4 and TRBJ2-1, with D unresolved. V was clipped by 3 bases and J by 2 bases, with 8 bases between them. CDR3 length: 14 residues. CDR3: CASSLWLTYNEQFF. In DNA, the CDR3 is TGTGCCAGCAGTTTGTGGCTGACCTACAATGAGCAGTTCTTC.

Many counts were recorded for this clonotype. The chain has TRBV18 and TRBJ2-5; the match to TRBD2 covers 7 bases. V was clipped by 2 bases and J by 7 bases; unmatched bases: 13. This CDR3 contains 16 residues. The germline V gene has CDR1 KGHSH and CDR2 LQKENI. CDR3 residues: CASSPFGTTARATQYF. The CDR3 region has the DNA TGTGCCAGCTCACCATTCGGGACTACCGCCCGGGCGACCCAGTACTTC. Variable domain in full (rest from reference TRBV18 and TRBJ2-5): NAGVMQNPRHLVRRRGQEARLRCSPMKGHSHVYWYRQLPEEGLKFMVYLQKENIIDESGMPKERFSAEFPKEGPSILRIQQVVRGDSAAYFCASSPFGTTARATQYFGPGTRLLVL.

This clonotype was recorded a few times. J is TRBJ2-1 and V is TRBV4-3, with D unresolved. Trimming removed 1 base at V and 5 bases at J, with 6 bases between. There are 13 residues in the CDR3. Germline CDR1 LGHNA, CDR2 YSLEER. DNA for the CDR3: TGCGCCAGCAGCCAAGTCGCGAACAATGAGCAGTTCTTC. It is translated as CASSQVANNEQFF.

This clonotype was seen ten or more times. The CDR3 bases are TGTGCCAGCAACCCGCACAGGGGCACCGGGGAGCTGTTTTTT. Its protein is CASNPHRGTGELFF. The chain has TRBV27 and TRBJ2-2; 7 bases are shared with TRBD1. This CDR3 is 14 amino acids long. V lost 7 bases, J lost 4 bases, and 6 bases stayed unmatched. CDR1 and CDR2 (germline): MNHEY, SMNVEV (reference sequence).

The chain uses TRBV20-1 and TRBJ2-3; 8 bases align to TRBD2. Germline loops: CDR1 DFQATT, CDR2 SNEGSKA (reference sequence). The V and J ends lost 6 bases and 6 bases, in that order; junction bases with no gene match: 14. The CDR3 runs 15 residues. CDR3 loop: CSAPIAGGLEDTQYF. In DNA, the CDR3 is TGCAGTGCCCCCATCGCGGGAGGCCTCGAGGATACGCAGTATTTT.

Concerning this clonotype: With a much larger clone just one base away, this may be a read error. The V call is TRBV6-2 or TRBV6-3, the J call TRBJ2-7, with TRBD2 as a possible D gene (5 bases). The CDR3 is 14 amino acids. V was cut by 2 bases and J by 0 bases, with 8 bases left in between. CDR1 is MNHEY, CDR2 SVGEGT, per germline. The CDR3 sequence: CASSYLGDSYEQYF. DNA for the CDR3: TGTGCCAGCAGTTACCTCGGGGACTCCTACGAGCAGTACTTC.

This clonotype was seen ten or more times. CDR3 DNA sequence: TGTGCCAGTAGGCCATCGTCAGGGGGATACACTGAAGCTTTCTTT. Protein product: CASRPSSGGYTEAFF. V and J are TRBV19 and TRBJ1-1; 7 bases map to TRBD1. The V and J ends lost 6 bases and 3 bases, in that order; junction bases with no gene match: 10. This CDR3 is built from 15 residues. The germline gives CDR1 LNHDA, CDR2 SQIVND (reference sequence).

The chain employs TRBV6-2 or TRBV6-3 and TRBJ2-1; D unresolved. This CDR3 has 14 residues. CDR1 and CDR2 (germline): MNHEY, SVGEGT. V was pared by 4 bases and J by 6 bases, with 13 bases between. CDR3 amino acids: CASSSRYPGNEQFF. The CDR3 region has the DNA TGTGCCAGCAGTTCGCGTTATCCCGGCAATGAGCAGTTCTTC.

This clonotype was detected ten times or more. The V gene is TRBV5-5, the J gene TRBJ2-1, with 7 bases that match TRBD1. Trimming cost V 2 bases and J 8 bases; bases outside gene matches: 19. This CDR3 has 18 amino acids. CDR1 SGHKS and CDR2 YYEKEE come from the germline V gene (reference sequence). CDR3 loop: CASSFPTVTLQGDDEQFF. CDR3 nucleotides: TGTGCCAGCAGCTTCCCGACAGTGACCCTCCAGGGGGACGATGAGCAGTTCTTC.

This clonotype was seen at least ten times. The chain recombines TRBV11-2 with TRBJ2-1; weak D call: TRBD2 (6 bases). Germline CDR1 and CDR2: SGHAT and FQNNGV. The CDR3 is 12 residues long. Trimming shortened V by 5 bases and J by 10 bases, and 12 bases separated the two germline ends. The CDR3 coding sequence is TGTGCCAGCAGCCTAGTTCGGGGGGAGCAGTTCTTC. Protein sequence: CASSLVRGEQFF.

In its sample, this clonotype was seen a few times. V usage is TRBV28 and J usage is TRBJ2-7, with a tentative D call TRBD1 (5 bases). The V end was cut by 5 bases, the J end by 4 bases, with 24 bases between. CDR1 and CDR2 from the germline V gene are MDHEN and SYDVKM. The CDR3 extends over 17 amino acids. The CDR3, as DNA: TGTGCCAGCAGTGGGGCTTTCATGTCGCGAACACCTTACGAGCAGTACTTC. Translated: CASSGAFMSRTPYEQYF.

The sample holds many counts of this clonotype. V usage is TRBV5-6 and J usage is TRBJ2-1, with D uncertain. The CDR3 is made up of 16 amino acids. Trimming removed 2 bases at V and 8 bases at J, with 20 bases between. Germline CDR1 and CDR2: SGHDT and YYEEEE. CDR3 residues: CASSFNRADGVDEQFF. The CDR3 DNA follows: TGTGCCAGCAGCTTTAACCGGGCAGACGGCGTAGATGAGCAGTTCTTC.

There are many counts of this clonotype. In DNA form, the CDR3 reads TGTGCCAGCAGTGGGAACGAGCAGTACTTC. This gives the protein CASSGNEQYF. V and J are TRBV5-6 and TRBJ2-7; D remains unclear. The CDR3 contains 10 residues. Trimming removed 5 bases at V and 5 bases at J, with 5 bases between. CDR1 SGHDT and CDR2 YYEEEE come from the germline V gene.

V usage is TRBV20-1 and J usage is TRBJ2-2; D ambiguous. With 6 bases removed from V and 11 bases from J, the gap between germline ends came to 19 bases. The CDR3 has 13 residues. The V gene's germline CDR1 is DFQATT and CDR2 SNEGSKA (reference sequence). CDR3 coding DNA: TGCAGTGCCGTGGGTTGGACGGTCGGAGAGCTGTTTTTT. As protein: CSAVGWTVGELFF.

The chain employs TRBV7-2 and TRBJ1-3, with D perhaps TRBD1 (5 bases). CDR1 is SGHTA and CDR2 is FQGNSA in the germline V gene. Trimming removed 1 base from V and 4 bases from J, with 14 bases in between. This CDR3 is built from 16 residues. CDR3 DNA sequence: TGTGCCAGCAGCTTAGAAGGCAGGGCCGGAGGAAACACCATATATTTT. Translation: CASSLEGRAGGNTIYF.

This clonotype was seen many times. This chain uses TRBV4-2 with TRBJ2-1; 8 nucleotides line up with TRBD2. CDR3 length: 16 amino acids. The V gene's germline CDR1 is LGHNA and CDR2 YNFKEQ. V lost 4 bases and J lost 13; bases outside the gene matches: 18. CDR3 amino acids: CASSLLLGEREREQFF. The CDR3, as DNA: TGTGCCAGCAGCCTCCTCCTCGGGGAGCGGGAGCGGGAACAGTTCTTC.

The rearrangement uses TRBV5-1 and TRBJ2-3; a possible D gene is TRBD1 (7 bases). The CDR3 covers 15 residues. Germline lookup yields CDR1 SGHRS and CDR2 YFSETQ. With 4 bases removed from V and 0 bases from J, the gap between germline ends came to 12 bases. CDR3 bases: TGCGCCAGCAGCCGGGGGACAGTTAGCACAGATACGCAGTATTTT. Its translation: CASSRGTVSTDTQYF.

This clonotype occurred many times. J is TRBJ2-3 and V is TRBV20-1; D is tentatively TRBD1 or TRBD2 (5 bases each). Germline CDR1 reads DFQATT; CDR2 reads SNEGSKA (reference sequence). Trimming left V 7 bases short and J 1 base short, with 12 bases between. This CDR3 region has 13 residues. The CDR3 loop reads CSGSGGGTDTQYF. In nucleotides, the CDR3 is TGCAGTGGTAGTGGGGGTGGCACAGATACGCAGTATTTT.

This clonotype was observed many times. The junction does not match germline at one end; this may be a read error. The chain uses TRBV4-1 and TRBJ2-5; weak D call: TRBD2 (5 bases). Germline values: CDR1 MGHRA, CDR2 YSYEKL. CDR3 size: 15 residues. The CDR3 nucleotides read TGCGCCAGCAGCCAAGTTATACTCCGTAGCGAGACCCAGTATTTC. It yields the protein CASSQVILRSETQYF.

The sample holds many counts of this clonotype. The chain combines TRBV15 with TRBJ1-3; 7 bases are shared with TRBD1. CDR3 length equals 15 residues. CDR1 and CDR2 (germline): LNHNV, YYDKDF (reference sequence). V was clipped by 1 base and J by 2 bases; unmatched bases: 2. The DNA of the CDR3 is TGTGCCACCAGCAGAGCCGACAGGGCTGGAAACACCATATATTTT. It is translated as CATSRADRAGNTIYF.

The sample holds a few counts of this clonotype. The V call is TRBV4-2, the J call TRBJ2-5; the match to TRBD1 covers 11 bases. The CDR3 consists of 18 residues. Per the germline V gene, CDR1 is LGHNA and CDR2 is YNFKEQ. V was pared by 0 bases and J by 4 bases, with 10 bases of the junction left unmatched. The CDR3 loop reads CASSQDGGADRGRETQYF. In DNA, the CDR3 is TGTGCCAGCAGCCAAGACGGAGGCGCGGACAGGGGGCGAGAGACCCAGTACTTC.

This chain joins TRBV7-9 and TRBJ1-3; tentative D call: TRBD1 (6 bases). CDR3 length equals 15 residues. V lost 5 bases to trimming and J lost 3 bases, with 14 bases between them. Germline CDR1 is SEHNR and CDR2 is FQNEAQ (reference sequence). This CDR3 reads CASSQTTGIGNTIYF. The CDR3 DNA sequence: TGTGCCAGCAGCCAGACAACAGGGATTGGAAACACCATATATTTT.